These 2 T cell receptor beta chains came from one sample sequenced in a study of T cell responses to AZD1222 COVID-19 vaccine. This table comes from immunoSEQ multiplex PCR, and its TCRdb copy is limited to in-frame clones, with some not included. The profile shows around 140,000 clones, 85% to 95% of them singletons. Specimen: peripheral blood, collected on day 0 of MenACWY control vaccination. These receptors were collected from an adult in good health.

The chain joins TRBV10-3 to TRBJ1-2; 7 bases align to TRBD1. The CDR3 is 14 residues long. With 4 bases clipped from V and 6 bases from J, the junction kept 8 bases outside the gene matches. Looked up from germline, CDR1 is ENHRY and CDR2 is SYGVKD. The CDR3 reads CAISGQGVYDGYTF. In nucleotides, the CDR3 is TGTGCCATCAGTGGACAGGGAGTATATGATGGCTACACCTTC.

V gene TRBV18 combines with J gene TRBJ1-2; D is unresolved. CDR3 length: 11 residues. Looked up from germline, CDR1 is KGHSH and CDR2 is LQKENI. With 3 bases removed from V and 7 bases from J, the gap between germline ends came to 6 bases. The CDR3 loop is CASSPKVGYTF. CDR3 coding DNA: TGTGCCAGCTCACCGAAGGTTGGCTACACCTTC.